This TCR beta chain derives from a study of CD8+CD57+ T cells in acquired aplastic anemia. J was trimmed by 0 bases and V by 6 bases; bases with no gene match: 6. The CDR3 sequence is 16 residues long. CDR1 and CDR2 (germline): SQVTM, ANQGSEA. Genomic DNA, the template, was used for profiling of the TCR beta VDJ and CDR3. TCRdb redid the calling of the reads with MiXCR, one entry per CDR3 protein. The table shows about 120,000 distinct CDR3 sequences, with 50% to 60% occurring only once. Patients chosen for sequencing had shown CD8+CD57+ cell expansion by flow cytometry. This receptor was identified in a human donor with aplastic anemia. The V and J genes are TRBV29-1 and TRBJ2-5; 14 bases match TRBD2. The sample taken for sequencing was sorted CD4+, CD8+, or CD8+CD57+ T cells (not recorded which) from PBMCs. DNA of the CDR3: TGCAGCGTACGGGGGGGACTAGCGGGAGACCAAGAGACCCAGTACTTC. The encoded protein is CSVRGGLAGDQETQYF.